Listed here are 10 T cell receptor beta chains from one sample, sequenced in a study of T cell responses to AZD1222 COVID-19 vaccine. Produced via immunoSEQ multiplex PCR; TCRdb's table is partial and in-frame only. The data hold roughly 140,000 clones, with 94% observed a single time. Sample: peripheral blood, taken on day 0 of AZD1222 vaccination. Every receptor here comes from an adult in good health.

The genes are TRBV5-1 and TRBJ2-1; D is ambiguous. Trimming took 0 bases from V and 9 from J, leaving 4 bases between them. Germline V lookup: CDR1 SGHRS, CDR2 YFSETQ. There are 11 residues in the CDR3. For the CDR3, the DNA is TGCGCCAGCAGCTTGGTGGGTGAGCAGTTCTTC. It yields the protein CASSLVGEQFF. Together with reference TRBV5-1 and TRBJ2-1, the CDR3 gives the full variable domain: KAGVTQTPRYLIKTRGQQVTLSCSPISGHRSVSWYQQTPGQGLQFLFEYFSETQRNKGNFPGRFSGRQFSNSRSEMNVSTLELGDSALYLCASSLVGEQFFGPGTRLTVL.

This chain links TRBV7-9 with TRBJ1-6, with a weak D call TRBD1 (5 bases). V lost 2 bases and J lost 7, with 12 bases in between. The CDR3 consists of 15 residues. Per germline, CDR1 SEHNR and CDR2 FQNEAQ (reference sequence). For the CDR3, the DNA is TGTGCCAGCAGCTTAAAAGGGGACTCCAATTCACCCCTCCACTTT. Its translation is CASSLKGDSNSPLHF. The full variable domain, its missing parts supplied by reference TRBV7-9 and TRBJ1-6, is DTGVSQNPRHKITKRGQNVTFRCDPISEHNRLYWYRQTLGQGPEFLTYFQNEAQLEKSRLLSDRFSAERPKGSFSTLEIQRTEQGDSAMYLCASSLKGDSNSPLHFGNGTRLTVT.

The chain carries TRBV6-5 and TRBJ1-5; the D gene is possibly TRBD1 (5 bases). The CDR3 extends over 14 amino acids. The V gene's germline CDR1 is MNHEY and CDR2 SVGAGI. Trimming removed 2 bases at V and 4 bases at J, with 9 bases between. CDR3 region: CASSYVGTNQPQHF. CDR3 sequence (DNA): TGTGCCAGCAGTTACGTGGGGACGAATCAGCCCCAGCATTTT.

The CDR3 spells CASSLRGPANTGELFF. In nucleotides, the CDR3 is TGTGCCAGCAGCTTGAGGGGGCCGGCGAACACCGGGGAGCTGTTTTTT. J is TRBJ2-2 and V is TRBV5-5, with 7 bases matching TRBD1. J lost 0 bases, V lost 1 base, and 3 bases had no gene match. This CDR3 comprises 16 residues. The germline V gene encodes CDR1 SGHKS and CDR2 YYEKEE (reference sequence).

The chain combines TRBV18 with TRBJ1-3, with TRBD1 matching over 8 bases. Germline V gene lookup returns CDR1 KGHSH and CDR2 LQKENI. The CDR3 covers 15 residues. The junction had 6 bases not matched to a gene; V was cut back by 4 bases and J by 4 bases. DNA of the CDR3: TGTGCCAGCTCACTGGACAGGGTGAAGGGAAACACCATATATTTT. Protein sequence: CASSLDRVKGNTIYF. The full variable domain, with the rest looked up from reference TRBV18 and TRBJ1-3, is NAGVMQNPRHLVRRRGQEARLRCSPMKGHSHVYWYRQLPEEGLKFMVYLQKENIIDESGMPKERFSAEFPKEGPSILRIQQVVRGDSAAYFCASSLDRVKGNTIYFGEGSWLTVV.

CDR3 in DNA: TGTGCCAGCAGCCTAACTAGTAGCCATGAGCAGTTCTTC. This gives the protein CASSLTSSHEQFF. The J gene is TRBJ2-1, the V gene TRBV9, with D possibly being TRBD2 (5 bases). The length of the CDR3 is 13 residues. Trimming removed 4 bases from V and 8 bases from J, with 13 bases in between. Per the germline V gene, CDR1 is SGDLS and CDR2 is YYNGEE.

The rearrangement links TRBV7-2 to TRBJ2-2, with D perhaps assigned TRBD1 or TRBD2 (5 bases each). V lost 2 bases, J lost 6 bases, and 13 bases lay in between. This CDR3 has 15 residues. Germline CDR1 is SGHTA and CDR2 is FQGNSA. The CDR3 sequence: CASSLLGASPGELFF. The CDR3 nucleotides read TGTGCCAGCAGCTTACTTGGGGCTAGCCCCGGGGAGCTGTTTTTT.

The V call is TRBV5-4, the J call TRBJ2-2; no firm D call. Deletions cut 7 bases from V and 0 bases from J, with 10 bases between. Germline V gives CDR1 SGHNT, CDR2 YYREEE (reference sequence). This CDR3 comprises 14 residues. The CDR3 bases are TGTGCCAGCCAAATGGGTTCGAACACCGGGGAGCTGTTTTTT. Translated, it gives CASQMGSNTGELFF.

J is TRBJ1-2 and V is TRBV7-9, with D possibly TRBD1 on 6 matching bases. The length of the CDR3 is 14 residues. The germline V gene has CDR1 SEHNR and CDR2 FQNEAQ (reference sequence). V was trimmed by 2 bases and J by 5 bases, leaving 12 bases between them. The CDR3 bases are TGTGCCAGCAGCTTATGGGGGGACAATTATGGCTACACCTTC. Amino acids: CASSLWGDNYGYTF.

CDR3 in amino acids: CASSLGAAVLHF. DNA for the CDR3: TGTGCCAGCAGCTTAGGAGCTGCAGTCCTCCACTTT. The V call is TRBV7-9, the J call TRBJ1-6; D gene unclear. The germline CDR1 and CDR2 sequences are SEHNR and FQNEAQ (reference sequence). V lost 1 base and J lost 15, with 10 bases in between. The CDR3 sequence is 12 residues long.